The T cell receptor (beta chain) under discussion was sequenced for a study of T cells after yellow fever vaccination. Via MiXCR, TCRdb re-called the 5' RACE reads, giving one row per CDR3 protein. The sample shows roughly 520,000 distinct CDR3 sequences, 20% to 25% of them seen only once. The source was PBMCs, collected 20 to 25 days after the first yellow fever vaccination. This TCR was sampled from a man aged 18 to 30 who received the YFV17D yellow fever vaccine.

For the CDR3, the DNA is TGTGCCAGCATCCGAGGGGAGGACACTGAAGCTTTCTTT. It translates to CASIRGEDTEAFF. The chain links TRBV6-1 to TRBJ1-1; tentatively, D is TRBD1 (5 bases). The germline V and J ends were trimmed by 7 bases and 3 bases, with 12 bases remaining between them. In germline, CDR1 is MNHNS, CDR2 SASEGT. The CDR3 spans 13 residues.